This T cell receptor beta chain was recovered during a study of long-term antiretroviral therapy in people with HIV. Study-level background: The 2015 recommendation for immediate ART came about a decade after the earliest samples.

Cryopreserved PBMC samples of roughly 0.95-10 million cells were used for DNA extraction. Run at survey level, the immunoSEQ assay was version v3.0. Sequenced by immunoSEQ multiplex PCR; TCRdb stores in-frame clones only, minus some. The repertoire includes about 22,000 clones, less than 85% of them detected once, and over 8% sits in the top ten. Of note for this clone: The antigen is unknown. Mismatch with germline at one junction end may stem from a read error.

Regarding the study as a whole: Pre-ART clonal expansions dominated every time point's repertoire.

This CDR3 contains 17 residues. The germline gives CDR1 SSHAT, CDR2 FNYEAQ (reference sequence). The chain is built from TRBV7-7 and TRBJ2-5; 8 bases align to TRBD1. This TCR was recovered from a man over 45 with HIV. The sequencing used unsorted PBMCs, collected at the start of antiretroviral therapy. As DNA, the CDR3 is TGTGCTAGCAGCTTTCTACCGACAGGGGATTTTCAAGAGACCCAGTACTTC. Amino acid sequence: CASSFLPTGDFQETQYF.